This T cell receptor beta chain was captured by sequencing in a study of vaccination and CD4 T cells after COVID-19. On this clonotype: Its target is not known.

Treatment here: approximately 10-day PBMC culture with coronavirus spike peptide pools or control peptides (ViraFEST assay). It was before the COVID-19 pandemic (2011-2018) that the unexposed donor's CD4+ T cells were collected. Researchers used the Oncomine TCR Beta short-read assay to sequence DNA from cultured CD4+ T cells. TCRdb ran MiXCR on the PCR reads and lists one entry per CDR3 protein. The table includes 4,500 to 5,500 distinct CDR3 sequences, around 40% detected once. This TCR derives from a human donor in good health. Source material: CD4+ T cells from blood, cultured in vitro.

The CDR3 DNA reads as TGTGCCAGCAGCCAAGGGACTAGCGGACGGAATACGCAGTATTTT. It specifies CASSQGTSGRNTQYF. The genes are TRBV11-3 and TRBJ2-3; TRBD2 matches 11 bases. The CDR3 sequence is 15 residues long. CDR1 and CDR2 from the germline V gene are SGHNT and YENEEA. V shed 5 bases, J shed 7 bases, and the junction held 8 bases outside the gene matches.